The next 2 T cell receptor beta chains were all read from a single sample in a study of T-cell reconstitution after alpha-beta-depleted transplantation in children. During its preparation, the TCRbeta library received unique molecular identifiers. MiXCR, applied by TCRdb to the PCR reads, yields one record per CDR3 protein. The sample has about a million distinct CDR3 sequences; about 29% are singletons. This specimen was PBMCs, mostly from graft donor cells, taken 360 days after TCRalphabeta/CD19-depleted stem cell transplant. Receptors were obtained from a boy under two years old who had a stem cell transplant for SCID, so the T cells may come from the graft donor.

The V and J genes are TRBV7-2 and TRBJ2-7; D not certain. CDR1 is SGHTA and CDR2 is FQGNSA in the germline V gene. The CDR3 has 13 residues. Trimming pared 2 bases from V and 3 bases from J, leaving 8 bases between. DNA of the CDR3: TGTGCCAGCAGCTTAAGCATCTTCTACGAGCAGTACTTC. This encodes CASSLSIFYEQYF.

This clonotype showed up just a few times. V usage is TRBV3-1 and J usage is TRBJ2-7; 7 positions agree with TRBD2. The CDR3 runs 18 residues. Germline V CDR1 and CDR2: LGHDT, YNNKEL (reference sequence). V shed 1 base and J 0 bases; nucleotides not matched to a gene: 12. The CDR3 here is CASSQGVGSRGSSYEQYF. CDR3 nucleotide sequence: TGTGCCAGCAGCCAAGGGGTTGGGTCCCGCGGGAGCTCCTACGAGCAGTACTTC.